A selection of T cell receptor beta chains follows, all from one sample in a study of identical twins. From the 5' RACE reads, TCRdb called clonotypes with MiXCR, one entry per CDR3 protein. The sample has a few hundred thousand distinct CDR3 sequences; about 10% are singletons. The sample was naive T cells sorted from blood. These receptors were taken from a woman in her forties or fifties in good health. Both conserved end residues are trimmed from each CDR3.

cdr3_length	v_call	j_call	cdr3_aa
11	TRBV7-2	TRBJ1-1	ASSFSTDSEAF
11	TRBV29-1	TRBJ1-2	SVDRQGAGGYT
14	TRBV7-6	TRBJ2-7	ASSFGEGAVSYEQY
17	TRBV5-1	TRBJ2-3	ASSIHPGVTKSDSDTQY
12	TRBV11-2	TRBJ2-3	ASSLVVGVDTQY
13	TRBV13	TRBJ2-3	ASSPRTSGTDTQY
12	TRBV7-9	TRBJ2-7	ASSLIDRGSKQY
11	TRBV20-1	TRBJ2-5	SAMTGSQETQY
13	TRBV20-1	TRBJ2-3	SARTSGTVADTQY
13	TRBV6-1	TRBJ2-1	ASRPGLQLPHEQF
15	TRBV7-9	TRBJ2-3	ASSRPGLAGGTDTQY
11	TRBV7-9	TRBJ2-7	ASSFTKDYEQY
12	TRBV29-1	TRBJ2-1	SVEEEGGPKTLF
9	TRBV29-1	TRBJ1-4	SVITNEKLF
16	TRBV28	TRBJ2-2	ASSFPVAGDRDTGELF
11	TRBV24-1	TRBJ2-3	ATSDPPLHTQY